The rows below give T cell receptor beta chains drawn from one sample of a study of blood T cells in healthy people across ages. TCRdb recomputed calls from the 5' RACE reads with MiXCR, one row per CDR3 protein. In the table there are some 1 million distinct CDR3 sequences, more than 35% of which are singletons. Sequences were obtained from blood. Every receptor here comes from a woman between 55 and 75 years old in good health. Each CDR3 is given with its conserved first and last residue.

j_gene: TRBJ2-5; v_gene: TRBV7-6; CDR3aa: CASSLASGGVGTQYF
j_gene: TRBJ2-3; v_gene: TRBV11-2; CDR3aa: CASSSSYTDTQYF
j_gene: TRBJ2-3; v_gene: TRBV7-2; CDR3aa: CASSLDPHDTQYF
j_gene: TRBJ2-1; v_gene: TRBV28; CDR3aa: CASRSTGQNGFF
j_gene: TRBJ2-4; v_gene: TRBV12-3/TRBV12-4; CDR3aa: CASSSRGLWEQYF
j_gene: -; v_gene: TRBV30; CDR3aa: CAWSVLAGYEQYF
j_gene: TRBJ1-5; v_gene: TRBV7-2; CDR3aa: CASSLEAGGMNQPQHF
j_gene: TRBJ2-4; v_gene: TRBV2; CDR3aa: CASSPRDTSAKNIQYF
j_gene: TRBJ2-7; v_gene: TRBV4-1; CDR3aa: CASSQVEWNLIPEQYF
j_gene: TRBJ1-1; v_gene: TRBV15; CDR3aa: CATSKKGTEAFF
j_gene: TRBJ2-1; v_gene: TRBV3-1; CDR3aa: CASSRGLLDEQFF
j_gene: TRBJ2-7; v_gene: TRBV6-2/TRBV6-3; CDR3aa: CASSLAGTFVEQYF
j_gene: TRBJ2-7; v_gene: TRBV4-1; CDR3aa: CASSLSPRGYEQYF
j_gene: TRBJ2-1; v_gene: TRBV11-2; CDR3aa: CASSWSGSNVDEQFF
j_gene: TRBJ2-7; v_gene: TRBV7-9; CDR3aa: CASSKSGSRDEQYF
j_gene: TRBJ2-7; v_gene: TRBV20-1; CDR3aa: CSAGEPYEQYF
j_gene: TRBJ2-1; v_gene: TRBV7-8; CDR3aa: CASSSPTGVNEQFF
j_gene: TRBJ2-4; v_gene: TRBV15; CDR3aa: CATSREPVLKNIQYF
j_gene: TRBJ2-2; v_gene: TRBV12-3/TRBV12-4; CDR3aa: CASSIGWELFF
j_gene: TRBJ1-4; v_gene: TRBV6-5; CDR3aa: CASSPKYRGNEKLFF
j_gene: TRBJ2-3; v_gene: TRBV30; CDR3aa: CAWNRGTSTDTQYF
j_gene: TRBJ2-3; v_gene: TRBV10-3; CDR3aa: CAISDRLAGSTDTQYF
j_gene: -; v_gene: TRBV9; CDR3aa: CAGSVGGVETQYF
j_gene: TRBJ1-1; v_gene: TRBV29-1; CDR3aa: CSSTEFADTEAFF
j_gene: TRBJ2-1; v_gene: TRBV3-1; CDR3aa: CASSQGPGRAGHEQFF
j_gene: TRBJ2-5; v_gene: TRBV2; CDR3aa: CASPLPDRGPQETQYF
j_gene: TRBJ1-6; v_gene: TRBV20-1; CDR3aa: CSAREAGKNSPLHF
j_gene: TRBJ2-7; v_gene: TRBV29-1; CDR3aa: CSSAVGMPGLSSYVQYF
j_gene: TRBJ2-7; v_gene: TRBV7-9; CDR3aa: CASSLGNRNEQYF
j_gene: TRBJ2-7; v_gene: TRBV7-8; CDR3aa: CASSNSGASGNHYEQYF
j_gene: TRBJ2-3; v_gene: TRBV11-1; CDR3aa: CASSSTTSGGEASTDTQYF
j_gene: TRBJ2-7; v_gene: TRBV12-3/TRBV12-4; CDR3aa: CASSLQGEQYF
j_gene: TRBJ1-1; v_gene: TRBV5-1; CDR3aa: CASSGTSDTEAFF
j_gene: -; v_gene: TRBV30; CDR3aa: CAWSVVQETQYF
j_gene: TRBJ2-5; v_gene: TRBV3-1; CDR3aa: CASSQYRETQYF
j_gene: TRBJ2-7; v_gene: TRBV7-9; CDR3aa: CASSVVTGGYEQYF
j_gene: TRBJ2-1; v_gene: TRBV28; CDR3aa: CASSLAETSGRAFGYKEQFF